The entry that follows covers one TCR beta chain sequence. The antigen is unknown. This specimen belongs to a study of OX40 agonist ivuxolimab in advanced cancers. The wider study: Patients with prior anti-PD-1, anti-PD-L1 or anti-CTLA-4 therapy were eligible; approximately 40% had some.

Some clones are missing from TCRdb's copy, which holds only in-frame ones; the method was immunoSEQ multiplex PCR. The sample gives about 70,000 clones, 86% of which show up once; approximately 2.5% is in the top ten. Regarding the study as a whole: No determination was made of the antigen specificity of the expanded peripheral T cells. Averaged across samples, CD8+ T cells carried more expanded clones than CD4+ did.

The germline V gene encodes CDR1 MNHNS and CDR2 SASEGT. Trimming left V 4 bases short and J 2 bases short, with 9 bases between. There are 14 residues in the CDR3. Material: CD4+ or CD8+ T cells sorted from blood, obtained in a trial of the OX40 agonist ivuxolimab. The chain employs TRBV6-1 and TRBJ1-3; no firm D call. The receptor's source is an adult with an advanced solid tumor such as melanoma, head and neck, liver or kidney cancer. CDR3 region: CASSVMGPGNTIYF. CDR3 DNA: TGTGCCAGCAGTGTTATGGGCCCTGGAAACACCATATATTTT.